A single sample gave rise to the 8 T cell receptor beta chains below, sequenced in a study of blood T cell repertoires in COVID-19. Generated by immunoSEQ multiplex PCR, the TCRdb table keeps only in-frame clones and is missing some. The table shows 450,000 or so clones, with approximately 90% occurring only once. The material sequenced was peripheral blood. These receptors came from a woman aged 40 to 50 with COVID-19, enrolled during active disease.

This clone was seen once. The rearrangement joins TRBV6-1 to TRBJ2-7, with 8 positions matching TRBD2. This CDR3 is 15 amino acids long. The germline V gene encodes CDR1 MNHNS and CDR2 SASEGT. Trimming cost V 0 bases and J 2 bases; bases outside gene matches: 3. CDR3 sequence: CASSEAGGGTYEQYF. Written as DNA, the CDR3 is TGTGCCAGCAGTGAAGCTGGCGGGGGGACCTACGAGCAGTACTTC.

The chain combines TRBV3-1 (or the pseudogene TRBV3-2) with TRBJ1-2, with 7 nucleotides matching TRBD1. The ends lost 5 bases at V and 9 bases at J; junction bases unmatched: 12. Germline V gene sequence: CDR1 LGHDT, CDR2 YNNKEL (reference sequence). CDR3 length: 14 amino acids. The CDR3 spells CASSTTHRGSSYTF. The CDR3 DNA reads as TGTGCCAGCAGCACGACTCACAGGGGCAGTAGCTACACCTTC.

The V and J genes are TRBV19 and TRBJ2-5; 9 nucleotides match TRBD1. CDR1 LNHDA and CDR2 SQIVND come from the germline V gene (reference sequence). V trimming: 1 base; J trimming: 4 bases; junction bases outside the gene matches: 1. The CDR3 extends over 14 amino acids. The CDR3 here is CASSIGGQGETQYF. The CDR3 coding sequence is TGTGCCAGTAGTATAGGGGGACAGGGAGAGACCCAGTACTTC.

This sequence joins TRBV6-5 and TRBJ2-3; D possibly corresponds to TRBD1 (7 bases). The germline V gene has CDR1 MNHEY and CDR2 SVGAGI. V lost 2 bases and J 6 bases, leaving 15 bases between the germline ends. This CDR3 is built from 15 residues. This CDR3 is CASSYVEGAGDTQYF. The CDR3 nucleotides are TGTGCCAGCAGTTACGTCGAGGGGGCGGGGGATACGCAGTATTTT.

This chain joins TRBV6-6 and TRBJ1-3; D unclear. CDR1 and CDR2 (germline): MNHNY, SVGAGI (reference sequence). V was cut by 2 bases and J by 0 bases, with 8 bases left in between. The CDR3 consists of 15 residues. Here the CDR3 reads CASSYSESSGNTIYF. The CDR3 nucleotides are TGTGCCAGCAGTTACAGCGAAAGCTCTGGAAACACCATATATTTT.

This chain links TRBV27 with TRBJ1-2; the D is unclear. The CDR3 loop spans 14 amino acids. Germline-derived CDR1 and CDR2 are MNHEY and SMNVEV (reference sequence). V lost 2 bases to trimming and J lost 7 bases, with 14 bases between them. In DNA, the CDR3 is TGTGCCAGCAGTTTAGCCCCTCAAGAAGCTGGCTACACCTTC. The encoded protein is CASSLAPQEAGYTF.

The chain is built from TRBV15 and TRBJ2-1; 8 bases agree with TRBD2. The CDR3 has 16 amino acids. V trimming: 1 base; J trimming: 7 bases; junction bases outside the gene matches: 9. Germline V gene lookup returns CDR1 LNHNV and CDR2 YYDKDF (reference sequence). The CDR3 nucleotides read TGTGCCACCAGCAGAGGACTAGCGCCCAACGAAAATGAGCAGTTCTTC. Its protein product is CATSRGLAPNENEQFF.

The V call is TRBV10-3, the J call TRBJ2-5; D unclear. Germline CDR1 reads ENHRY; CDR2 reads SYGVKD. V shed 4 bases and J shed 1 base, with 4 bases lying between them. The CDR3 has 12 residues. The CDR3 sequence: CAISALQETQYF. The CDR3 nucleotides are TGTGCCATCAGTGCCCTCCAAGAGACCCAGTACTTC.